This T cell receptor (beta chain) was sequenced in a study of PD-L1 blockade in urothelial cancer. Study-wide context: T cells were recovered from blood samples at a median of roughly 150,000.

Time point meaning: pretreatment peripheral blood. The length of the CDR3 is 18 residues. Germline V lookup: CDR1 SGHDT, CDR2 YYEEEE. With 0 bases removed from V and 1 base from J, the gap between germline ends came to 16 bases. Assay used: immunoSEQ multiplex PCR; TCRdb lists only in-frame clones, some missing. The sample includes 70,000 to 75,000 clones, roughly 88% of them seen just once. The sequence derives from a man between 65 and 80 years old with urothelial cancer. Source: PBMCs, taken around atezolizumab (anti-PD-L1) treatment. The gene calls are TRBV5-6 and TRBJ2-2; TRBD2 might be the D (6 bases). The CDR3 coding sequence is TGTGCCAGCAGCTTGGCAGCGAGCGGGCACAAGAACACCGGGGAGCTGTTTTTT. Encoded protein: CASSLAASGHKNTGELFF.